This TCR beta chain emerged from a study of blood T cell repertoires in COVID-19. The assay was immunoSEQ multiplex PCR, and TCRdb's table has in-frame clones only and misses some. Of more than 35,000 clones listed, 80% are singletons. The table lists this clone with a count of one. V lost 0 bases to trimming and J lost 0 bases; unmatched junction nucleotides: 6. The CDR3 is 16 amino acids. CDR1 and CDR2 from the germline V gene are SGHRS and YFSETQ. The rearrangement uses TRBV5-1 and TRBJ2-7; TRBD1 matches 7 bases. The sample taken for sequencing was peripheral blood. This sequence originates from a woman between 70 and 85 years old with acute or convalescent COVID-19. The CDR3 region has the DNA TGCGCCAGCAGCTTGGCCCTACAGGGGAGCTCCTACGAGCAGTACTTC. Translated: CASSLALQGSSYEQYF.